Listed below are T cell receptor beta chains from one sample, sequenced in a study of blood T cell repertoires in COVID-19. Measured with immunoSEQ multiplex PCR; TCRdb has only the in-frame clones, and not every one. The sample lists 50,000 or so clones; over 90% were seen once. Sequenced sample: peripheral blood. Source of these receptors: a woman at least 80 years old with acute or convalescent COVID-19. CDR3s include the opening cysteine and the closing phenylalanine or tryptophan. The D gene is left open where the match is weak. Clone size is not always given. Where it is, it says once, few, many or a class for expanded clones.

D: -
size: -
V: TRBV3-1/TRBV3-2
J: TRBJ1-1
CDR3: CASSPTRALNTEAFF
DNA: TGTGCCAGCAGCCCGACCAGGGCCTTGAACACTGAAGCTTTCTTT

D: -
size: -
V: TRBV11-3
J: TRBJ2-3
CDR3: CASSLENPYRGVSPTDTQYF
DNA: TGTGCCAGCAGTCTAGAAAATCCCTATCGGGGAGTTAGTCCGACAGATACGCAGTATTTT

D: TRBD1
size: -
V: TRBV3-1/TRBV3-2
J: TRBJ1-3
CDR3: CASSQTTGAGNTIYF
DNA: TGTGCCAGCAGCCAAACAACAGGGGCAGGAAACACCATATATTTT

D: -
size: -
V: TRBV29-1
J: TRBJ2-7
CDR3: CSAVGLSSYEQYF
DNA: TGCAGCGCCGTCGGACTAAGCTCCTACGAGCAGTACTTC

D: -
size: -
V: TRBV4-3
J: TRBJ1-2
CDR3: CASSQDGGSYGYTF
DNA: TGCGCCAGCAGCCAAGATGGGGGGAGCTATGGCTACACCTTC

D: -
size: -
V: TRBV6-2/TRBV6-3
J: TRBJ2-1
CDR3: CASSYSARGRYSYNEQFF
DNA: TGTGCCAGCAGTTACTCGGCACGAGGGAGGTACTCCTACAATGAGCAGTTCTTC

D: TRBD2
size: once
V: TRBV5-1
J: TRBJ2-7
CDR3: CASRTSESYEQYF
DNA: TGCGCCAGCAGAACTAGCGAGAGCTACGAGCAGTACTTC

D: -
size: -
V: TRBV19
J: TRBJ1-6
CDR3: CASSIEGATFGSPLHF
DNA: TGTGCCAGTAGTATAGAGGGCGCTACTTTTGGATCACCCCTCCACTTT

D: TRBD1
size: -
V: TRBV7-2
J: TRBJ1-2
CDR3: CASSSGGGYGYTF
DNA: TGTGCCAGCAGCTCAGGGGGCGGCTATGGCTACACCTTC

D: TRBD2
size: -
V: TRBV7-9
J: TRBJ2-1
CDR3: CATQRTKSGKPTDEQFF
DNA: TGTGCCACCCAACGAACGAAAAGCGGGAAACCTACCGATGAGCAGTTCTTC

D: TRBD2
size: -
V: TRBV2
J: TRBJ2-5
CDR3: CASSVAQTSGRGRETQYF
DNA: TGTGCCAGCAGTGTCGCACAGACTAGCGGGAGGGGGAGGGAGACCCAGTACTTC

D: TRBD1
size: -
V: TRBV6-5
J: TRBJ2-7
CDR3: CASRSTGGGYEQYF
DNA: TGTGCCAGTCGGTCGACAGGGGGGGGCTACGAGCAGTACTTC

D: -
size: -
V: TRBV12-3/TRBV12-4
J: TRBJ1-2
CDR3: CASSLVGGGYTF
DNA: TGTGCCAGCAGTTTAGTGGGAGGCGGCTACACCTTC

D: TRBD2
size: few
V: TRBV24-1
J: TRBJ2-1
CDR3: CATSVGRYNEQFF
DNA: TGTGCCACCAGTGTCGGGAGGTACAATGAGCAGTTCTTC

D: -
size: -
V: TRBV12-3/TRBV12-4
J: TRBJ1-4
CDR3: CASRRGNEKLFF
DNA: TGTGCCAGCAGGAGGGGGAATGAAAAACTGTTTTTT

D: TRBD1
size: once
V: TRBV13
J: TRBJ1-2
CDR3: CASSPRGAGGSNYGYTF
DNA: TGTGCCAGCAGCCCTAGGGGGGCAGGGGGTTCTAACTATGGCTACACCTTC

D: -
size: -
V: TRBV7-2
J: TRBJ1-3
CDR3: CASSLGGLASGNTIYF
DNA: TGTGCCAGCAGCTTAGGAGGGTTGGCGAGCGGAAACACCATATATTTT